The 30 T cell receptor beta chains below were found in one sample sequenced in a study of T cell repertoires in cytomegalovirus infection. Each CDR3 protein gets one entry after TCRdb re-called the reads with MiXCR. The sample holds approximately 700,000 distinct CDR3 sequences, about 40% seen once. Sequencing was carried out using PBMCs. These receptors all come from a human donor in good health (CMV status not recorded). Some clones in this sample may be carry-over from other donors' samples.

The chain joins TRBV6-2 or TRBV6-3 to TRBJ1-4; 10 positions match TRBD1. CDR1 MNHEY and CDR2 SVGEGT come from the germline V gene. V dropped 8 bases and J dropped 9; count of bases not matched to a gene: 15. The CDR3 covers 16 residues. CDR3 amino acids: CASRKYGTGEWQKLFF. The DNA of the CDR3 is TGTGCCAGCCGGAAATACGGGACAGGGGAATGGCAAAAACTGTTTTTT.

The genes are TRBV4-1 and TRBJ1-3; no firm D call. The CDR3 spans 14 residues. The germline CDR1 and CDR2 sequences are MGHRA and YSYEKL. Trimming removed 0 bases at V and 4 bases at J, with 7 bases between. Here the CDR3 DNA reads TGCGCCAGCAGCCAAGACCCGGCGGGAAACACCATATATTTT. Translating it yields CASSQDPAGNTIYF.

V gene TRBV12-3 or TRBV12-4 combines with J gene TRBJ2-5, with TRBD2 matching over 16 bases. Losses at the gene ends were 3 bases for V and 5 bases for J; bases not matched to a gene: 9. The CDR3 is 18 amino acids. In DNA, the CDR3 is TGTGCCAGCAGTTTTTGGGGACTAGCGGGAGGGCCGGGGGAGACCCAGTACTTC. The encoded protein is CASSFWGLAGGPGETQYF.

The rearrangement uses TRBV27 and TRBJ2-3; TRBD2 matches 12 bases. The trim removed 6 bases at V and 5 bases at J, leaving 9 bases unmatched. CDR3 size: 16 residues. CDR1 and CDR2 (germline): MNHEY, SMNVEV (reference sequence). The DNA for the CDR3 is TGTGCCAGCAGGCTTCTGGGACTAGCGGGTTTAGATACGCAGTATTTT. It translates to CASRLLGLAGLDTQYF.

The CDR3 protein is CASSVTKDNYEQYF. In DNA form, the CDR3 reads TGTGCCAGCAGTGTCACCAAGGACAACTACGAGCAGTACTTC. V usage is TRBV7-2 and J usage is TRBJ2-7; D perhaps matches TRBD1 (5 bases). V was cut by 6 bases and J by 3 bases, with 15 bases left in between. The germline V gene encodes CDR1 SGHTA and CDR2 FQGNSA. This CDR3 has 14 amino acids.

The rearrangement joins TRBV7-9 to TRBJ2-1, with a tentative D call TRBD1 (6 bases). The CDR3 runs 15 residues. Trimming stripped 2 bases from V and 2 bases from J, with 10 bases between. Germline loops: CDR1 SEHNR, CDR2 FQNEAQ (reference sequence). CDR3 sequence (DNA): TGTGCCAGCAGCTTACACAGGGTGGCCTACAATGAGCAGTTCTTC. Protein: CASSLHRVAYNEQFF.

This sequence joins TRBV28 and TRBJ2-7, with 15 nucleotides matching TRBD2. Trimming at V came to 7 bases and at J to 3 bases, leaving 13 bases not matched to a gene. The CDR3 extends over 18 amino acids. CDR1 MDHEN and CDR2 SYDVKM come from the germline V gene. The CDR3 region has the DNA TGTGCCAGCACCCAGATAAGGGGACTAGCGGGAGGTAGCTACGAGCAGTACTTC. It is translated as CASTQIRGLAGGSYEQYF.

The chain recombines TRBV12-3 or TRBV12-4 with TRBJ2-1; 7 bases are a match to TRBD2. CDR3 length: 15 residues. With V trimmed by 4 bases and J by 4 bases, 7 bases remained unmatched. The CDR3 protein is CASSSSGVQYNEQFF. CDR3 nucleotides: TGTGCCAGCAGTTCTAGCGGCGTTCAATACAATGAGCAGTTCTTC.

This clonotype was detected once. V usage is TRBV29-1 and J usage is TRBJ2-6, with D perhaps matching TRBD2 (6 bases). Germline lookup yields CDR1 SQVTM and CDR2 ANQGSEA. V was trimmed by 4 bases and J by 1 base, leaving 8 bases between them. This CDR3 has 14 amino acids. The CDR3 sequence: CSVAGTSGANVLTF. The CDR3 region has the DNA TGCAGCGTTGCCGGGACTTCTGGGGCCAACGTCCTGACTTTC.

Ten or more counts support this clonotype. The chain carries TRBV7-9 and TRBJ2-5, with 8 bases aligning to TRBD2. This CDR3 region has 12 residues. V trimming: 4 bases; J trimming: 10 bases; junction bases outside the gene matches: 5. CDR1 and CDR2 (germline): SEHNR, FQNEAQ (reference sequence). The CDR3, as DNA: TGTGCCAGCAGCTCAACTAGCGGCAACCAGTACTTC. Protein: CASSSTSGNQYF.

A few counts support this clonotype. The gene calls are TRBV11-3 and TRBJ2-3; 9 nucleotides line up with TRBD2. Germline CDR1 SGHNT, CDR2 YENEEA. The CDR3 covers 15 residues. V trimming: 3 bases; J trimming: 4 bases; junction bases outside the gene matches: 5. Here the CDR3 reads CASSFGGGGPDTQYF. CDR3 coding DNA: TGTGCCAGCAGCTTTGGCGGGGGGGGGCCAGATACGCAGTATTTT.

This clonotype was observed at least ten times. This rearrangement joins TRBV7-9 to TRBJ2-1; TRBD2 agrees at 9 bases. The ends lost 5 bases at V and 0 bases at J; junction bases unmatched: 8. From germline, CDR1 is SEHNR and CDR2 FQNEAQ (reference sequence). This CDR3 is 17 amino acids long. CDR3 in amino acids: CASSRRLAESSYNEQFF. The DNA of the CDR3 is TGTGCCAGCAGCCGTAGACTAGCGGAAAGCTCCTACAATGAGCAGTTCTTC.

The chain combines TRBV11-2 with TRBJ2-1; D gene unclear. Trimming removed 1 base from V and 6 bases from J, with 7 bases in between. This CDR3 is built from 13 residues. CDR1 SGHAT and CDR2 FQNNGV come from the germline V gene. CDR3 region: CASSLAASNEQFF. The CDR3 DNA reads as TGTGCCAGCAGCTTAGCTGCTAGCAATGAGCAGTTCTTC.

DNA for the CDR3: TGTGCCAGCAGAATTACCGGGACATCCTACGAGCAGTACTTC. This codes for CASRITGTSYEQYF. J is TRBJ2-7 and V is TRBV7-6; TRBD1 is a possible D gene (6 bases). CDR3 length: 14 amino acids. The V end was cut by 6 bases, the J end by 1 base, with 13 bases between. Germline loops: CDR1 SGHVS, CDR2 FNYEAQ.

This clonotype appeared a single time. The rearrangement joins TRBV5-1 to TRBJ2-2; 7 bases match TRBD2. Losses at the gene ends were 4 bases for V and 3 bases for J; bases not matched to a gene: 6. The CDR3 runs 15 residues. Germline CDR1 SGHRS, CDR2 YFSETQ. CDR3 nucleotide sequence: TGCGCCAGCAGCCCGACGGCGGGAGACACCGGGGAGCTGTTTTTT. Its translation is CASSPTAGDTGELFF. Filled out from reference TRBV5-1 and TRBJ2-2, the complete variable domain reads KAGVTQTPRYLIKTRGQQVTLSCSPISGHRSVSWYQQTPGQGLQFLFEYFSETQRNKGNFPGRFSGRQFSNSRSEMNVSTLELGDSALYLCASSPTAGDTGELFFGEGSRLTVL.

The chain employs TRBV6-6 and TRBJ2-3; D is unclear. Per germline, CDR1 MNHNY and CDR2 SVGAGI (reference sequence). Trimming stripped 7 bases from V and 0 bases from J, with 14 bases between. CDR3 length: 15 residues. CDR3 in DNA: TGTGCCAGCACCCCCCTCGACTCTAGCACAGATACGCAGTATTTT. As protein: CASTPLDSSTDTQYF.

This chain uses TRBV6-1 with TRBJ1-4; no definite D call. The CDR3 length is 15 residues. Trimming stripped 2 bases from V and 7 bases from J, with 14 bases between. Germline V CDR1 and CDR2: MNHNS, SASEGT. CDR3 sequence: CASSEKRRTSEKLFF. In nucleotides, the CDR3 is TGTGCCAGCAGTGAAAAGAGGAGGACGAGTGAAAAACTGTTTTTT.

The chain carries TRBV4-1 and TRBJ1-1; D is unclear. The length of the CDR3 is 14 residues. V dropped 0 bases and J dropped 7 bases, with 12 bases sitting between them. The germline gives CDR1 MGHRA, CDR2 YSYEKL. The CDR3 DNA reads as TGCGCCAGCAGCCAAGATCCTGGAACGGATGAAGCTTTCTTT. This translates into CASSQDPGTDEAFF.

The gene calls are TRBV29-1 and TRBJ2-5, with a tentative D call TRBD1 (7 bases). This CDR3 region has 15 residues. Looked up from germline, CDR1 is SQVTM and CDR2 is ANQGSEA. Trimming took 0 bases from V and 7 from J, leaving 18 bases between them. The CDR3 nucleotides are TGCAGCGTTGAAGATCCGATGCAGGGGGGACGGACCCAGTACTTC. Translating gives CSVEDPMQGGRTQYF. The variable domain in full, with the rest retrieved from reference TRBV29-1 and TRBJ2-5, is SAVISQKPSRDICQRGTSLTIQCQVDSQVTMMFWYRQQPGQSLTLIATANQGSEATYESGFVIDKFPISRPNLTFSTLTVSNMSPEDSSIYLCSVEDPMQGGRTQYFGPGTRLLVL.

J is TRBJ1-1 and V is TRBV2; D is ambiguous. Trimming took off 6 bases at V and 6 bases at J, with 8 bases between the two ends. The CDR3 contains 11 residues. In germline, CDR1 is SNHLY, CDR2 FYNNEI. This CDR3 is CASRVTAEAFF. The CDR3 nucleotides are TGTGCCAGCAGGGTTACAGCTGAAGCTTTCTTT.

This clonotype was seen a few times. The chain couples TRBV28 to TRBJ1-2, with TRBD1 as a possible D gene (5 bases). Per the germline V gene, CDR1 is MDHEN and CDR2 is SYDVKM. There are 17 residues in the CDR3. The V and J ends lost 2 bases and 0 bases respectively, with 16 bases between them. The CDR3 DNA reads as TGTGCCAGCAGTTTAGATCTGGGGGACTTGACTAACTATGGCTACACCTTC. Its translation: CASSLDLGDLTNYGYTF.

The chain has TRBV19 and TRBJ2-7, with D maybe TRBD2 (5 bases). V lost 5 bases to trimming and J lost 5 bases, with 19 bases between them. The germline CDR1 and CDR2 sequences are LNHDA and SQIVND (reference sequence). This CDR3 is built from 15 residues. The CDR3 DNA sequence: TGTGCCAGTAGTCCTTGGGGAGATCAAGTCCACGAGCAGTACTTC. Translated: CASSPWGDQVHEQYF. Combining the CDR3 with reference TRBV19 and TRBJ2-7 gives the whole variable domain DGGITQSPKYLFRKEGQNVTLSCEQNLNHDAMYWYRQDPGQGLRLIYYSQIVNDFQKGDIAEGYSVSREKKESFPLTVTSAQKNPTAFYLCASSPWGDQVHEQYFGPGTRLTVT.

The table lists this clonotype with a few counts. This rearrangement joins TRBV6-1 to TRBJ1-5; TRBD1 matches 7 bases. This CDR3 is built from 13 residues. Germline CDR1 and CDR2: MNHNS and SASEGT. CDR3 DNA: TGTGCAGCAGGGGGTGGCAGCAATCAGCCCCAGCATTTT. Translation: CAAGGGSNQPQHF.

This clonotype was recorded once. The chain joins TRBV27 to TRBJ2-1, with TRBD2 as a possible D gene (6 bases). The CDR3 spans 16 residues. The V and J ends lost 4 bases and 2 bases respectively, with 15 bases between them. Germline CDR1 and CDR2: MNHEY and SMNVEV (reference sequence). The CDR3 DNA follows: TGTGCCAGCAGTTCCATAGCGGCTACCACCTACAATGAGCAGTTCTTC. This codes for CASSSIAATTYNEQFF.

The gene calls are TRBV18 and TRBJ2-2, with 7 bases fitting TRBD1. From germline, CDR1 is KGHSH and CDR2 LQKENI. The CDR3 loop spans 17 amino acids. J gave up 6 bases and V 2 bases, and 12 bases lay outside the gene matches. In DNA, the CDR3 is TGTGCCAGCTCACCAAGGCTCGGACAGGACGCGTCCGGGGAGCTGTTTTTT. This encodes CASSPRLGQDASGELFF.

This rearrangement joins TRBV10-3 to TRBJ2-7; TRBD2 is a possible D gene (5 bases). The CDR3 runs 12 residues. CDR1 and CDR2 (germline): ENHRY, SYGVKD. V was pared by 4 bases and J by 4 bases, with 8 bases between. CDR3 DNA sequence: TGTGCCATCAGTGGAGGGAATTACGAGCAGTACTTC. This encodes CAISGGNYEQYF.

The chain recombines TRBV9 with TRBJ2-5, with TRBD2 identical over 8 bases. Trimming removed 0 bases from V and 4 bases from J; junction bases left unmatched: 5. Per the germline V gene, CDR1 is SGDLS and CDR2 is YYNGEE. The CDR3 runs 15 residues. The CDR3 sequence: CASSVETGGRETQYF. The CDR3 region has the DNA TGTGCCAGCAGCGTAGAAACGGGGGGGCGAGAGACCCAGTACTTC.

This clonotype occurred a few times. The chain has TRBV15 and TRBJ2-3; TRBD1 is a possible D gene (5 bases). Trimming stripped 3 bases from V and 3 bases from J, with 10 bases between. Germline CDR1 is LNHNV and CDR2 is YYDKDF (reference sequence). This CDR3 comprises 14 residues. Here the CDR3 DNA reads TGTGCCACCAGCAGGACCAGGGTAACAGATACGCAGTATTTT. Protein: CATSRTRVTDTQYF.

The chain has TRBV4-1 and TRBJ1-2; tentative D call: TRBD1 (6 bases). The CDR3 contains 15 residues. Trimming took 4 bases from V and 6 from J, leaving 18 bases between them. Looked up from germline, CDR1 is MGHRA and CDR2 is YSYEKL. DNA for the CDR3: TGCGCCAGCAGCCTGCGCACAGGGCCCCCTGATGGCTACACCTTC. This sequence encodes CASSLRTGPPDGYTF.

The rearrangement uses TRBV28 and TRBJ2-5; the D call may be TRBD1 or TRBD2 (6 bases each). Germline assignment: CDR1 MDHEN and CDR2 SYDVKM. Trimming took 5 bases from V and 9 from J, leaving 22 bases between them. This CDR3 region has 15 residues. The DNA of the CDR3 is TGTGCCAGCAGTGTGACAGGCGGCGGGATCGAGGCCCAGTACTTC. This codes for CASSVTGGGIEAQYF.